Below are 15 T cell receptor beta chains sequenced from a single sample in a study of chemoradiotherapy in HPV16-positive cancers. TCRdb's copy holds only in-frame clones and misses some; the assay was immunoSEQ multiplex PCR. Among roughly 9,800 clones listed, around 86% were seen once. Sequencing used blood, obtained from a patient who underwent chemoradiotherapy. These receptors all stem from a human donor with HPV-associated anogenital cancer.

V is TRBV19 and J is TRBJ1-1; no definite D call. Trimming shortened V by 0 bases and J by 10 bases, and 24 bases separated the two germline ends. The CDR3 totals 17 residues. Germline V gives CDR1 LNHDA, CDR2 SQIVND (reference sequence). The CDR3, as DNA: TGTGCCAGTAGTATAGATCGGGCCCAAGGTCTTTTTCGTGGAGCTTTCTTT. It encodes CASSIDRAQGLFRGAFF.

CDR3: CASSAGRDSNTEAFF. The CDR3 DNA reads TGTGCCAGCAGCGCAGGCCGGGACAGTAACACTGAAGCTTTCTTT. The genes are TRBV7-2 and TRBJ1-1; 7 nucleotides match TRBD1. The germline CDR1 and CDR2 sequences are SGHTA and FQGNSA. The junction had 8 bases not matched to a gene; V was cut back by 5 bases and J by 2 bases. The CDR3 covers 15 residues.

In its sample, this clone was seen once. The chain combines TRBV5-6 with TRBJ1-2, with unresolved D. Germline loops: CDR1 SGHDT, CDR2 YYEEEE. The ends were cut back, 0 bases at V and 7 bases at J, with 10 bases in the middle. The CDR3 is 13 residues long. The chain's CDR3 is CASSLDPSGGYTF. The CDR3 bases are TGTGCCAGCAGCTTGGACCCGAGCGGTGGCTACACCTTC.

The chain combines TRBV7-9 with TRBJ1-2; 8 positions match TRBD1. J lost 8 bases, V lost 4 bases, and 12 bases had no gene match. The CDR3 has 15 residues. The germline gives CDR1 SEHNR, CDR2 FQNEAQ (reference sequence). The CDR3 region has the DNA TGTGCCAGCAGCTCTTTGACAGGGGCTATAGGGGGCTACACCTTC. This sequence encodes CASSSLTGAIGGYTF.

The chain recombines TRBV2 with TRBJ1-2; TRBD1 aligns across 7 bases. Germline CDR1 and CDR2: SNHLY and FYNNEI. V shed 7 bases and J 8 bases; nucleotides not matched to a gene: 10. The CDR3 is 13 amino acids. In nucleotides, the CDR3 is TGTGCCAGCAACCCGGGACAGTATGCGGGCTACACCTTC. Amino acid sequence: CASNPGQYAGYTF.

The chain carries TRBV25-1 and TRBJ1-6; TRBD1 agrees at 7 bases. Germline loops: CDR1 MGHDK, CDR2 SYGVNS. The CDR3 is made up of 15 amino acids. Germline trimming cut 3 bases from V and 7 bases from J; bases unmatched to any gene: 6. CDR3 DNA: TGTGCCAGCAGTGAGGGCGGGACAGAGAATTCACCCCTCCACTTT. It translates to CASSEGGTENSPLHF.

The rearrangement links TRBV7-9 to TRBJ2-7; D remains unclear. This CDR3 is 13 amino acids long. Germline V gives CDR1 SEHNR, CDR2 FQNEAQ (reference sequence). Between the trimmed V and J ends, which lost 1 base and 1 base, there was a span of 5 bases. The CDR3 protein is CASSLVPSYEQYF. CDR3 sequence (DNA): TGTGCCAGCAGCTTAGTACCTTCCTACGAGCAGTACTTC.

This sequence joins TRBV7-9 and TRBJ2-5; the match to TRBD2 covers 10 bases. From germline, CDR1 is SEHNR and CDR2 FQNEAQ (reference sequence). The CDR3 totals 16 residues. V shed 5 bases, J shed 1 base, and the junction held 7 bases outside the gene matches. Here the CDR3 reads CASSPGAGGLQETQYF. The CDR3, as DNA: TGTGCCAGCAGCCCAGGAGCGGGGGGGCTCCAAGAGACCCAGTACTTC.

The rearrangement links TRBV6-5 to TRBJ1-2, with 7 bases lining up with TRBD1. J lost 7 bases, V lost 6 bases, and 8 bases had no gene match. Germline CDR1 and CDR2: MNHEY and SVGAGI. The CDR3 is made up of 13 amino acids. Written as DNA, the CDR3 is TGTGCCAGCAGCGGACAGGCCTTTCGTGGCTACACCTTC. Its translation: CASSGQAFRGYTF.

The chain couples TRBV6-1 to TRBJ2-7; maybe TRBD2 (6 bases). The V gene lost 8 bases and the J gene lost 3 bases, with 11 bases spanning the gap. This CDR3 comprises 12 residues. Germline V gives CDR1 MNHNS, CDR2 SASEGT. Written as DNA, the CDR3 is TGTGCCAGCGGAGACGGGGGCTACGAGCAGTACTTC. Encoded protein: CASGDGGYEQYF.

The rearrangement joins TRBV6-1 to TRBJ1-6; D remains unclear. The CDR3 covers 13 residues. Germline V CDR1 and CDR2: MNHNS, SASEGT. Deletions cut 8 bases from V and 5 bases from J, with 10 bases between. CDR3 sequence reads: CASSRRDNSPLHF. The CDR3 coding sequence is TGTGCCAGCTCTCGACGCGATAATTCACCCCTCCACTTT.

V gene TRBV7-3 combines with J gene TRBJ2-5, with 9 bases fitting TRBD2. Per the germline V gene, CDR1 is SGHTA and CDR2 is FQGTGA. The CDR3 length is 15 residues. Germline trimming cut 3 bases from V and 1 base from J; bases unmatched to any gene: 3. The CDR3 loop reads CASSLGGGGQETQYF. CDR3 sequence (DNA): TGTGCCAGCAGCTTGGGCGGGGGGGGCCAAGAGACCCAGTACTTC.

The V gene is TRBV6-1, the J gene TRBJ2-3; D unclear. Germline V lookup: CDR1 MNHNS, CDR2 SASEGT. V dropped 4 bases and J dropped 0 bases, with 14 bases sitting between them. The CDR3 is made up of 16 amino acids. The CDR3 sequence is CASSARLTASTDTQYF. In DNA, the CDR3 is TGTGCCAGCAGTGCGCGTCTGACGGCTAGCACAGATACGCAGTATTTT.

This chain links TRBV19 with TRBJ1-4; TRBD1 matches at 7 bases. The trim removed 5 bases at V and 8 bases at J, leaving 8 bases unmatched. CDR1 and CDR2 (germline): LNHDA, SQIVND (reference sequence). CDR3 length: 14 amino acids. DNA of the CDR3: TGTGCCAGTAGTCCCCTAAGGGGGCTGGAAAAACTGTTTTTT. It translates to CASSPLRGLEKLFF. Full variable domain (outside the CDR3, taken from reference TRBV19 and TRBJ1-4): DGGITQSPKYLFRKEGQNVTLSCEQNLNHDAMYWYRQDPGQGLRLIYYSQIVNDFQKGDIAEGYSVSREKKESFPLTVTSAQKNPTAFYLCASSPLRGLEKLFFGSGTQLSVL.

The J gene is TRBJ1-3, the V gene TRBV5-4, with a possible D match to TRBD1 (5 bases). The ends were cut back, 6 bases at V and 2 bases at J, with 15 bases in the middle. The CDR3 is 15 amino acids. Germline lookup yields CDR1 SGHNT and CDR2 YYREEE (reference sequence). The CDR3 DNA sequence: TGTGCCAGCACTCACGGGGGGGTCCCTGGAAACACCATATATTTT. Residues: CASTHGGVPGNTIYF.